A single sample gave rise to the 15 T cell receptor beta chains below, sequenced in a study of cytomegalovirus exposure and HLA in healthy donors. The study ran its PCR with 60 Vbeta and 13 Jbeta primers. Measured with immunoSEQ multiplex PCR; TCRdb has only the in-frame clones, and not every one. The data show approximately 120,000 clones, roughly 68% seen once. Sequences were obtained from PBMCs. Every receptor here comes from a woman between 45 and 65 years old in good health and CMV-seropositive.

The chain couples TRBV11-2 to TRBJ2-1, with D maybe TRBD2 (5 bases). V lost 4 bases, J lost 2 bases, and 6 bases lay in between. The CDR3 is 13 amino acids. CDR1 is SGHAT, CDR2 FQNNGV, per germline. The CDR3, as DNA: TGTGCCAGCAGCTCCGGGACCTACAATGAGCAGTTCTTC. Protein: CASSSGTYNEQFF.

In this sample, this clone turned up a few times. This chain links TRBV19 with TRBJ2-7, with 8 positions matching TRBD2. Germline trimming cut 6 bases from V and 3 bases from J; bases unmatched to any gene: 7. The V gene's germline CDR1 is LNHDA and CDR2 SQIVND (reference sequence). This CDR3 spans 14 amino acids. The CDR3 sequence: CASSPGGAVYEQYF. CDR3 in DNA: TGTGCCAGTAGCCCCGGGGGGGCCGTCTACGAGCAGTACTTC.

This chain joins TRBV19 and TRBJ1-1; no clear D. CDR3 size: 11 residues. CDR1 is LNHDA, CDR2 SQIVND, per germline (reference sequence). V gave up 6 bases and J gave up 6 bases, with 8 bases separating them. The chain's CDR3 is CASSQLAEAFF. In nucleotides, the CDR3 is TGTGCCAGTAGCCAGCTAGCTGAAGCTTTCTTT.

The gene calls are TRBV9 and TRBJ1-4; 8 bases agree with TRBD1. CDR1 and CDR2 (germline): SGDLS, YYNGEE. The CDR3 extends over 16 amino acids. The junction had 13 bases not matched to a gene; V was cut back by 4 bases and J by 8 bases. The CDR3 protein is CASSPQGDRPGEKLFF. As DNA, the CDR3 is TGTGCCAGCAGCCCCCAAGGGGACAGGCCGGGGGAAAAACTGTTTTTT.

The rearrangement joins TRBV6-5 to TRBJ2-7, with unresolved D. The V and J ends lost 0 bases and 2 bases respectively, with 14 bases between them. From germline, CDR1 is MNHEY and CDR2 SVGAGI. CDR3 length: 16 residues. This CDR3 reads CASSYSMAPFPYEQYF. The CDR3 DNA follows: TGTGCCAGCAGTTACTCGATGGCTCCTTTCCCCTACGAGCAGTACTTC.

V usage is TRBV19 and J usage is TRBJ1-1; maybe TRBD1 (6 bases). V lost 1 base to trimming and J lost 3 bases, with 9 bases between them. The CDR3 consists of 14 residues. Germline loops: CDR1 LNHDA, CDR2 SQIVND (reference sequence). The CDR3 nucleotides are TGTGCCAGTAGTATAGTCGGGGGGCACACTGAAGCTTTCTTT. Translation gives CASSIVGGHTEAFF.

This chain links TRBV2 with TRBJ2-5, with a possible D match to TRBD2 (5 bases). The DNA end lines up better with TRBJ2-7; the J call may be wrong. The CDR3 is made up of 15 amino acids. Germline V gives CDR1 SNHLY, CDR2 FYNNEI. The CDR3: CASGKDSQISYEQYF. CDR3 in DNA: TGTGCCAGCGGGAAGGACTCCCAGATCTCCTACGAGCAGTACTTC.

The gene calls are TRBV7-2 and TRBJ2-1; the match to TRBD1 covers 7 bases. The CDR3 has 15 residues. Germline V gene sequence: CDR1 SGHTA, CDR2 FQGNSA. Trimming at V came to 2 bases and at J to 15 bases, leaving 16 bases not matched to a gene. The CDR3 DNA is TGTGCCAGCAGCTTAAATACGTTGGGGACAGATGATCGGTTCTTC. Translation: CASSLNTLGTDDRFF.

The chain couples TRBV21-1 to TRBJ1-2; the D call TRBD1 from the table was never checked on the DNA. TRBV21-1 is labeled a pseudogene. The CDR3 has 16 amino acids. CDR3 loop: CASSTEQISGWSGYTF. In DNA form, the CDR3 reads TGTGCCAGCAGCACCGAACAGATATCCGGTTGGTCTGGCTACACCTTC.

The V call is TRBV30, the J call TRBJ2-7; D is ambiguous. In germline, CDR1 is GTSNPN, CDR2 SVGIG (reference sequence). V lost 2 bases and J 3 bases, leaving 8 bases between the germline ends. This CDR3 is 12 amino acids long. This CDR3 is CAWSPENYEQYF. CDR3 coding DNA: TGTGCCTGGAGTCCGGAGAACTACGAGCAGTACTTC.

The chain uses TRBV5-1 and TRBJ2-3; 9 bases align to TRBD2. There are 16 residues in the CDR3. V shed 0 bases, J shed 5 bases, and the junction held 7 bases outside the gene matches. Germline V gene lookup returns CDR1 SGHRS and CDR2 YFSETQ. The CDR3 protein is CASSLASSGVKDTQYF. In nucleotides, the CDR3 is TGCGCCAGCAGCTTGGCCTCTAGCGGGGTCAAAGATACGCAGTATTTT.

Remarks on this clone: Distinct nucleotide sequences in the sample also encode this CDR3. The J gene is TRBJ2-7, the V gene TRBV5-1, with 7 bases fitting TRBD2. The CDR3 has 14 amino acids. Germline CDR1 reads SGHRS; CDR2 reads YFSETQ. The V segment lost 0 bases and the J segment 0 bases; nucleotides outside the gene matches: 0. Written as DNA, the CDR3 is TGCGCCAGCAGCTTGGCGGGGGGCTCCTACGAGCAGTACTTC. Its translation: CASSLAGGSYEQYF.

V and J are TRBV5-1 and TRBJ1-1; D gene unclear. V lost 1 base and J lost 5, with 6 bases in between. The CDR3 runs to 12 residues. The germline gives CDR1 SGHRS, CDR2 YFSETQ. CDR3 in DNA: TGCGCCAGCAGCTTGAGAGGGACTGAAGCTTTCTTT. As protein: CASSLRGTEAFF. Looking up the rest from reference TRBV5-1 and TRBJ1-1 gives the full variable domain: KAGVTQTPRYLIKTRGQQVTLSCSPISGHRSVSWYQQTPGQGLQFLFEYFSETQRNKGNFPGRFSGRQFSNSRSEMNVSTLELGDSALYLCASSLRGTEAFFGQGTRLTVV.

The chain uses TRBV19 and TRBJ2-2; 10 nucleotides match TRBD2. The CDR3 spans 17 residues. Germline trimming cut 10 bases from V and 7 bases from J; bases unmatched to any gene: 18. Germline-derived CDR1 and CDR2 are LNHDA and SQIVND (reference sequence). The CDR3 loop is CATLKLERGGVGGELFF. CDR3 coding DNA: TGTGCCACCCTAAAGTTGGAGCGGGGGGGCGTGGGCGGGGAGCTGTTTTTT.

This clone is a singleton in its sample. The V gene is TRBV1, the J gene TRBJ2-7; TRBD2, the table's D call, lacks a check against the DNA. TRBV1 is given as a pseudogene. This CDR3 spans 16 amino acids. This CDR3 reads CTSSHARGGSSYEQYF. In DNA form, the CDR3 reads TGCACCAGCAGCCATGCGCGGGGGGGGAGCTCCTACGAGCAGTACTTC.